Presented here are 24 T cell receptor beta chains from one specimen sequenced in a study of siplizumab effects on memory and regulatory T cells. TCRdb's table, derived via immunoSEQ multiplex PCR, lists solely in-frame clones and lacks some. In the table there are some 64,000 clones, 70% to 85% of which are singletons. What was sequenced was memory CD4+ T cells sorted from blood. The source is a human donor in good health.

This chain uses TRBV11-2 with TRBJ2-5; D is unclear. Germline lookup yields CDR1 SGHAT and CDR2 FQNNGV. This CDR3 contains 14 residues. V dropped 3 bases and J dropped 3 bases, with 11 bases sitting between them. The CDR3, as DNA: TGTGCCAGCAGCTTCCCGAGGACCAAAGAGACCCAGTACTTC. Its protein product is CASSFPRTKETQYF.

This clone was found once. The chain uses TRBV5-1 and TRBJ2-7; 10 bases map to TRBD2. There are 12 residues in the CDR3. Per germline, CDR1 SGHRS and CDR2 YFSETQ. Trimming took 3 bases from V and 7 from J; bases not matched to a gene: 1. The DNA for the CDR3 is TGCGCCAGCAGCTGGACTAGCGGAGAGCAGTACTTC. Translation gives CASSWTSGEQYF.

A remark on this clone: A much larger clone differs from this one at a single base, so this may be a read error. This chain joins TRBV6-6 and TRBJ1-1, with 9 nucleotides matching TRBD1. V gave up 6 bases and J gave up 3 bases; unmatched junction bases: 2. The CDR3 is made up of 13 amino acids. The germline gives CDR1 MNHNY, CDR2 SVGAGI (reference sequence). CDR3 residues: CASSRDRDTEAFF. For the CDR3, the DNA is TGTGCCAGCAGCCGGGACAGGGACACTGAAGCTTTCTTT.

The CDR3 spells CASSLRAYNSPLHF. The CDR3 coding sequence is TGTGCCAGCAGCTTGAGGGCCTATAATTCACCCCTCCACTTT. The chain combines TRBV5-6 with TRBJ1-6; D is ambiguous. This CDR3 is 14 amino acids long. Germline V gives CDR1 SGHDT, CDR2 YYEEEE. Trimming took off 1 base at V and 2 bases at J, with 4 bases between the two ends.

This clone was recorded a few times. The rearrangement joins TRBV9 to TRBJ1-1; no definite D call. V shed 3 bases and J shed 7 bases, with 7 bases lying between them. There are 11 residues in the CDR3. Germline lookup yields CDR1 SGDLS and CDR2 YYNGEE. The CDR3 spells CASSAQYEAFF. The CDR3 nucleotides are TGTGCCAGCAGCGCCCAGTATGAAGCTTTCTTT.

The chain combines TRBV19 with TRBJ2-3; 8 bases are a match to TRBD2. Looked up from germline, CDR1 is LNHDA and CDR2 is SQIVND (reference sequence). V shed 3 bases and J 3 bases; nucleotides not matched to a gene: 8. The CDR3 sequence is 16 residues long. The CDR3 here is CASSIGVAGWTDTQYF. In nucleotides, the CDR3 is TGTGCCAGTAGTATTGGGGTAGCGGGGTGGACAGATACGCAGTATTTT.

The chain links TRBV4-2 to TRBJ2-3; tentatively, D is TRBD2 (6 bases). This CDR3 has 16 amino acids. CDR1 and CDR2 from the germline V gene are LGHNA and YNFKEQ. Trimming stripped 6 bases from V and 2 bases from J, with 18 bases between. In DNA form, the CDR3 reads TGTGCCAGCAGTCAAAGCGCAGGACTAAACACAGATACGCAGTATTTT. Amino acid sequence: CASSQSAGLNTDTQYF.

This chain uses TRBV14 with TRBJ1-6, with 7 nucleotides matching TRBD1. Trimming took 3 bases from V and 10 from J; bases not matched to a gene: 6. The CDR3 loop spans 14 amino acids. The V gene's germline CDR1 is SGHDN and CDR2 FVKESK. This CDR3 is CASSHTGVTSPLHF. Here the CDR3 DNA reads TGTGCCAGCAGCCATACAGGGGTGACATCACCCCTCCACTTT.

This chain links TRBV23-1 with TRBJ2-1; unclear D gene. TRBV23-1 is an ORF; its function is uncertain. The CDR3 is 16 residues long. The V and J ends lost 3 bases and 0 bases respectively, with 12 bases between them. CDR3 loop: CASSHSDGFSYNEQFF. CDR3 sequence (DNA): TGCGCCAGCAGTCATTCGGACGGATTCTCCTACAATGAGCAGTTCTTC.

This chain joins TRBV28 and TRBJ2-7; 7 bases agree with TRBD2. The CDR3 is 12 residues long. Trimming at V came to 6 bases and at J to 4 bases, leaving 3 bases not matched to a gene. Looked up from germline, CDR1 is MDHEN and CDR2 is SYDVKM. The CDR3 DNA reads as TGTGCCAGCAGCTGGGGGGGATACGAGCAGTACTTC. Amino acids: CASSWGGYEQYF.

This chain links TRBV27 with TRBJ1-2; TRBD1 is a possible D gene (6 bases). Germline V lookup: CDR1 MNHEY, CDR2 SMNVEV (reference sequence). Trimming shortened V by 1 base and J by 2 bases, and 8 bases separated the two germline ends. The CDR3 extends over 14 amino acids. CDR3 sequence reads: CASSLLGQNYGYTF. The CDR3, as DNA: TGTGCCAGCAGTTTATTGGGACAAAACTATGGCTACACCTTC.

This clone appeared a few times. The chain joins TRBV7-9 to TRBJ1-1; D not resolved. V was pared by 2 bases and J by 5 bases, with 6 bases between. The CDR3 sequence is 12 residues long. CDR1 SEHNR and CDR2 FQNEAQ come from the germline V gene (reference sequence). The CDR3 sequence is CASSLLGTEAFF. CDR3 DNA sequence: TGTGCCAGCAGCTTACTGGGAACTGAAGCTTTCTTT.

V usage is TRBV19 and J usage is TRBJ2-7; D ambiguous. Germline V lookup: CDR1 LNHDA, CDR2 SQIVND (reference sequence). This CDR3 has 13 residues. V was pared by 9 bases and J by 2 bases, with 14 bases between. The DNA of the CDR3 is TGTGCCAGCAATTCCGGGCTAACCTACGAGCAGTACTTC. Residues: CASNSGLTYEQYF.

This rearrangement joins TRBV5-6 to TRBJ2-7; D is unclear. Germline V gene lookup returns CDR1 SGHDT and CDR2 YYEEEE. The CDR3 runs 14 residues. Trimming left V 2 bases short and J 3 bases short, with 12 bases between. The CDR3 DNA reads as TGTGCCAGCAGCTTAGAGGCAGATCGCTACGAGCAGTACTTC. Translated: CASSLEADRYEQYF.

This chain joins TRBV5-1 and TRBJ1-2; D not certain. Germline values: CDR1 SGHRS, CDR2 YFSETQ. This CDR3 is 13 amino acids long. V gave up 1 base and J gave up 4 bases, with 8 bases separating them. In DNA form, the CDR3 reads TGCGCCAGCAGCTTGATGAACGGCTATGGCTACACCTTC. Protein product: CASSLMNGYGYTF.

This chain joins TRBV14 and TRBJ2-3, with D hard to call. This CDR3 has 13 residues. Germline CDR1 reads SGHDN; CDR2 reads FVKESK. Between the trimmed V and J ends, which lost 0 bases and 6 bases, there was a span of 7 bases. DNA for the CDR3: TGTGCCAGCAGCCAAGATAGGTCGGATACGCAGTATTTT. It yields the protein CASSQDRSDTQYF.

The chain is built from TRBV11-2 and TRBJ1-6, with 9 bases that match TRBD1. V trimming: 3 bases; J trimming: 6 bases; junction bases outside the gene matches: 0. CDR1 and CDR2 (germline): SGHAT, FQNNGV. The CDR3 length is 14 residues. CDR3 region: CASSLDRGNSPLHF. CDR3 DNA: TGTGCCAGCAGCTTGGACAGGGGTAATTCACCCCTCCACTTT.

About this clone: Other DNA sequences within the sample encode an identical CDR3. The V and J genes are TRBV5-1 and TRBJ2-3, with 8 bases identical to TRBD2. Germline assignment: CDR1 SGHRS and CDR2 YFSETQ. The junction had 0 bases not matched to a gene; V was cut back by 0 bases and J by 0 bases. This CDR3 region has 15 residues. DNA for the CDR3: TGCGCCAGCAGCTTGGCGGGGGGGAGCACAGATACGCAGTATTTT. It codes for CASSLAGGSTDTQYF.

CDR3 sequence (DNA): TGTGCCAGCAGGCCAGGGGGCTTCTCCTACAATGAGCAGTTCTTC. It is translated as CASRPGGFSYNEQFF. The chain links TRBV6-5 to TRBJ2-1; the match to TRBD1 covers 8 bases. Germline V gene lookup returns CDR1 MNHEY and CDR2 SVGAGI. The CDR3 is 15 residues long. J gave up 0 bases and V 6 bases, and 4 bases lay outside the gene matches.

This clone came up many times. The chain employs TRBV6-5 and TRBJ1-2, with D tentatively TRBD1 (5 bases). Per germline, CDR1 MNHEY and CDR2 SVGAGI. There are 13 residues in the CDR3. Trimming took off 8 bases at V and 1 base at J, with 11 bases between the two ends. The CDR3 loop reads CASGFQGNYGYTF. The CDR3, as DNA: TGTGCCAGCGGGTTCCAGGGTAACTATGGCTACACCTTC.

In its sample, this clone was seen once. The rearrangement joins TRBV27 to TRBJ2-7; D is ambiguous. Looked up from germline, CDR1 is MNHEY and CDR2 is SMNVEV (reference sequence). The CDR3 spans 13 residues. Trimming cost V 6 bases and J 3 bases, with 12 bases left between them. CDR3: CASRRLGYYEQYF. CDR3 coding DNA: TGTGCCAGCAGGAGGCTGGGATACTACGAGCAGTACTTC.

The chain is built from TRBV12-5 and TRBJ1-3; possible D gene TRBD1, 5 bases. The CDR3 extends over 20 amino acids. Trimming took 3 bases from V and 0 from J, leaving 24 bases between them. Germline values: CDR1 LGHNT, CDR2 FRNRAP. The CDR3 region has the DNA TGTGCTAGTGGTTTTGCCCTAACGGGGAGGTTTGACAGCTCTGGAAACACCATATATTTT. This codes for CASGFALTGRFDSSGNTIYF.

The rearrangement links TRBV7-2 to TRBJ2-7; D unresolved. This CDR3 contains 14 residues. The germline V and J ends were trimmed by 5 bases and 0 bases, with 11 bases remaining between them. Per germline, CDR1 SGHTA and CDR2 FQGNSA. The CDR3 loop is CASSASGRSYEQYF. The CDR3 nucleotides read TGTGCCAGCAGCGCCTCAGGACGCTCCTACGAGCAGTACTTC. Combining the CDR3 with reference TRBV7-2 and TRBJ2-7 gives the whole variable domain GAGVSQSPSNKVTEKGKDVELRCDPISGHTALYWYRQSLGQGLEFLIYFQGNSAPDKSGLPSDRFSAERTGGSVSTLTIQRTQQEDSAVYLCASSASGRSYEQYFGPGTRLTVT.

The rearrangement links TRBV21-1 to TRBJ2-7; the D call in the table, TRBD1, was not verified against the DNA. TRBV21-1 is a listed pseudogene. CDR3 length: 14 residues. CDR3 sequence reads: CASRSDRGMEEQYF. CDR3 nucleotide sequence: TGTGCCAGCAGATCGGACAGGGGGATGGAGGAGCAGTACTTC.